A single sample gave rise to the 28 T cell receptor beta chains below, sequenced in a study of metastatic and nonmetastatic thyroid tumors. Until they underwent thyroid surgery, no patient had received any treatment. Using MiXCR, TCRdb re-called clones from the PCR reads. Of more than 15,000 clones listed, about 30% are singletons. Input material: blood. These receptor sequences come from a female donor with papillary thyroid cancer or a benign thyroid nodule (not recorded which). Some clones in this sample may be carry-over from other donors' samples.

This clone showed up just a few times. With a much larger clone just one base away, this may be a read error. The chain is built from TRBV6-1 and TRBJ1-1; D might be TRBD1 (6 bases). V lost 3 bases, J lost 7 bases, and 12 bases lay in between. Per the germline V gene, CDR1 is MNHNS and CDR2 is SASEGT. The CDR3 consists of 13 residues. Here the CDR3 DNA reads TGTGCCAGCAGTGACAAGGGGGGTGATGAAGCTTTCTTT. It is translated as CASSDKGGDEAFF.

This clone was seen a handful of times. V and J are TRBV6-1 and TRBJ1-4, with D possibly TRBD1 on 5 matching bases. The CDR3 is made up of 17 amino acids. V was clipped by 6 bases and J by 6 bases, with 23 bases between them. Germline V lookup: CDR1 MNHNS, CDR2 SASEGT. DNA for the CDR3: TGTGCCAGCAGCCTAAGTGCCGGGACGGGAGTTGATGAAAAACTGTTTTTT. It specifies CASSLSAGTGVDEKLFF.

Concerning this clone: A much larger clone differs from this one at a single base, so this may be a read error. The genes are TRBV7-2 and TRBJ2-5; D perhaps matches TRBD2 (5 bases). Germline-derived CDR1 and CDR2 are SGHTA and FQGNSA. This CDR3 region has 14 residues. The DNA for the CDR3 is TGTGCCAACAGCTCGCTTAGCGCACGAGAGACCCAGTACTTC. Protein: CANSSLSARETQYF.

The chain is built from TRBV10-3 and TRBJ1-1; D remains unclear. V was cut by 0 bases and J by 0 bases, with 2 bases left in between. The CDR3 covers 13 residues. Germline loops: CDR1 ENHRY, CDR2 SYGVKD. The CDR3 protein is CAISESLNTEAFF. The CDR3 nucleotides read TGTGCCATCAGTGAGTCTTTGAACACTGAAGCTTTCTTT.

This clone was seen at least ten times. The CDR3 nucleotides read TGTGCCAGCAGCTCAATAGCGGGAGGGTCCTACGAGCAGTACTTC. This codes for CASSSIAGGSYEQYF. This chain links TRBV7-2 with TRBJ2-7, with 11 bases lining up with TRBD2. V lost 4 bases to trimming and J lost 1 base; unmatched junction nucleotides: 3. The CDR3 runs to 15 residues. Germline CDR1 and CDR2: SGHTA and FQGNSA.

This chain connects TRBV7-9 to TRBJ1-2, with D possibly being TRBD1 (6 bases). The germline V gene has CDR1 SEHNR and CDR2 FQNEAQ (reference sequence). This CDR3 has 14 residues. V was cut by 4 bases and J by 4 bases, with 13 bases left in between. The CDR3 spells CASSSSGASYGYTF. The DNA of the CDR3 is TGTGCCAGCAGCTCCTCAGGGGCCTCCTATGGCTACACCTTC.

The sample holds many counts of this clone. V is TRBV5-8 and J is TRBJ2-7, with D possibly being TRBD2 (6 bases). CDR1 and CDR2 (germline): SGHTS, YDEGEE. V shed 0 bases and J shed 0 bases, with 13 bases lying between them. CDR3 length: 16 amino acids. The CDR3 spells CASSLGWEESSYEQYF. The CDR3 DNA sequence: TGTGCCAGCAGCTTGGGATGGGAGGAGAGCTCCTACGAGCAGTACTTC.

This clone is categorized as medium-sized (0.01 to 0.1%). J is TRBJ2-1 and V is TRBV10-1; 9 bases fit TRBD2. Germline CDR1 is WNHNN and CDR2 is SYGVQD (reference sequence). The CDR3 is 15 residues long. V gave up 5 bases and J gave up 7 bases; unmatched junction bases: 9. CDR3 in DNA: TGCGCCAGCAGTCCTTATAGCGGGAGTGGGAATGAGCAGTTCTTC. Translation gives CASSPYSGSGNEQFF.

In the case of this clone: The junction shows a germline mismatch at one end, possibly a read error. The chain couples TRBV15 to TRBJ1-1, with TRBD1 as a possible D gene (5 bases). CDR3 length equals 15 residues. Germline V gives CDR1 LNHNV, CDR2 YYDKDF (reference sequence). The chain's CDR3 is CATSSVGGGNTEAFF. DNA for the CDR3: TGTGCCACCAGCAGTGTGGGTGGGGGTAACACTGAGGCTTTCTTT.

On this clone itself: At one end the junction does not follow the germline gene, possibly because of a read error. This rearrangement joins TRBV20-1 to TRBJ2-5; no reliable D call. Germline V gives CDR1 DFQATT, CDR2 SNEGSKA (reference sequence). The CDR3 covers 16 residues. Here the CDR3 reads CSSRDPHCVTEETQYF. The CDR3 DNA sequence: TGCAGTTCTAGAGACCCACACTGTGTGACGGAGGAGACCCAGTACTTC.

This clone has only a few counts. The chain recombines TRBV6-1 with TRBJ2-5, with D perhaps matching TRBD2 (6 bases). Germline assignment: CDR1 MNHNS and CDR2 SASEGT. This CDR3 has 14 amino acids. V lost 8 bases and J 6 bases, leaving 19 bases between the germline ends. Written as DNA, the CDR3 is TGTGCCAGCCGTCAAAACGGAGGGAGGAAGACCCAGTACTTC. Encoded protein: CASRQNGGRKTQYF.

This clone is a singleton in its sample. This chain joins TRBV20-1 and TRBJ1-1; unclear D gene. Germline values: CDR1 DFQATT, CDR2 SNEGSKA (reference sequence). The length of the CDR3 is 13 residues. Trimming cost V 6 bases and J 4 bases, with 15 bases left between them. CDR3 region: CSARRGVVTEAFF. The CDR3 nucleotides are TGCAGTGCCCGGCGTGGGGTAGTCACTGAAGCTTTCTTT.

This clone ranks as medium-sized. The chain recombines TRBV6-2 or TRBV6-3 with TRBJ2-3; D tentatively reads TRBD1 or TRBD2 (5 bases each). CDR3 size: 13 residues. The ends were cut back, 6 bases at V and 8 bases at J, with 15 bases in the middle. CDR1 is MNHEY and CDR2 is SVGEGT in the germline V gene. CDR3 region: CASRKGTEGTQYF. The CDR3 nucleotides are TGTGCCAGCAGGAAGGGGACGGAAGGTACGCAGTATTTT.

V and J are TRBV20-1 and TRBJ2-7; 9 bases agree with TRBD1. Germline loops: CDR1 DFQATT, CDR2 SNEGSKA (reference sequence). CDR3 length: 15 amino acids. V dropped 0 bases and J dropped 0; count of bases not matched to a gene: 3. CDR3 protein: CSARDGQGSSYEQYF. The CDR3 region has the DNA TGCAGTGCTAGAGATGGACAGGGGAGCTCCTACGAGCAGTACTTC.

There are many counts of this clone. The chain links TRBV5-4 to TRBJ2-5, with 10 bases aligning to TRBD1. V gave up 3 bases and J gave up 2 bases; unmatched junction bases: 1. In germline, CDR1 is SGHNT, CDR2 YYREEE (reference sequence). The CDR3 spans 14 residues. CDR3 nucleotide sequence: TGTGCCAGCAGCTCGGGACAGGGGCAAGAGACCCAGTACTTC. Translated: CASSSGQGQETQYF.

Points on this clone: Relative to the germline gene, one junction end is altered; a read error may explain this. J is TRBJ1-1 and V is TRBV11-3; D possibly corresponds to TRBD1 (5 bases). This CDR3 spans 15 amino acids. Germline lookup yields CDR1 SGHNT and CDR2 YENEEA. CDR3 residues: CVSSLYRTPSTEAFF. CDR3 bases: TGTGTCAGCAGCCTTTACAGGACGCCGAGCACTGAAGCTTTCTTT.

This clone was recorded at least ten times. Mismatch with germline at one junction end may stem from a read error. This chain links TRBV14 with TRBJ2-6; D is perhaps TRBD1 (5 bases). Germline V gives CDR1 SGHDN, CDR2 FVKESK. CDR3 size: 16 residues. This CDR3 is CASSPTRVSGANVLAF. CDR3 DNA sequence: TGTGCCAGCAGCCCCACACGGGTTTCTGGGGCCAACGTCCTGGCTTTC.

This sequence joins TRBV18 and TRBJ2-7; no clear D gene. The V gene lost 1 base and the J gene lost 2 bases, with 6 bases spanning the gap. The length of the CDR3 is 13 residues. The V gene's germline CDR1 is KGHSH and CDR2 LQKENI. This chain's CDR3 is CASSPQGTYEQYF. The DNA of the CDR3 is TGTGCCAGCTCACCACAGGGAACCTACGAGCAGTACTTC.

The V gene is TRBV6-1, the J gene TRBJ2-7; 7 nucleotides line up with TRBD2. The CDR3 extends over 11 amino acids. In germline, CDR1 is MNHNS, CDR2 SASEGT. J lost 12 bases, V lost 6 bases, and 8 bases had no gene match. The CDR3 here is CASRSGTKWYF. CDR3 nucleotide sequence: TGTGCCAGCAGGTCAGGGACTAAATGGTACTTC.

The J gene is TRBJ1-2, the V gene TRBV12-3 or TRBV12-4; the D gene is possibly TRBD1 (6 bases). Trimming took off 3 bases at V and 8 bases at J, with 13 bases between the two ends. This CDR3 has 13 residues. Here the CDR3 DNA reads TGTGCCAGCAGTTTTCGGGGGCAGGGGGGCTACACCTTC. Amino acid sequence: CASSFRGQGGYTF.

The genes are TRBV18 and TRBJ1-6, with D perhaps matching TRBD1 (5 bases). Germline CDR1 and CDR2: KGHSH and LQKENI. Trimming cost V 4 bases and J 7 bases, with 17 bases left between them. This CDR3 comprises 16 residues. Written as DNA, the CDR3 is TGTGCCAGCTCACTTCAGGGTCTGGGTCTAAATTCACCCCTCCACTTT. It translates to CASSLQGLGLNSPLHF.

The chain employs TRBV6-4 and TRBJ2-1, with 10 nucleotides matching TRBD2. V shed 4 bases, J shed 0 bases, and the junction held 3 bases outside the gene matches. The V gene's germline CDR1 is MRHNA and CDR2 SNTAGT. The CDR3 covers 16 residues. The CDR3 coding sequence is TGTGCCAGCAGTGTCTTAGCGGGAGGCTCCTACAATGAGCAGTTCTTC. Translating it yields CASSVLAGGSYNEQFF.

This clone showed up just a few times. DNA of the CDR3: TGTGCCTGGAAAACATCATGGGGTGGCTACACCTTC. Protein sequence: CAWKTSWGGYTF. The rearrangement uses TRBV30 and TRBJ1-2; D not certain. The CDR3 is made up of 12 amino acids. Trimming removed 4 bases at V and 7 bases at J, with 13 bases between. In germline, CDR1 is GTSNPN, CDR2 SVGIG (reference sequence).

The CDR3 reads CASSLMDAYEQYF. The CDR3 DNA reads as TGCGCCAGCAGCTTGATGGATGCCTACGAGCAGTACTTC. The chain uses TRBV5-1 and TRBJ2-7, with unresolved D. This CDR3 has 13 amino acids. V was pared by 1 base and J by 2 bases, with 7 bases between. Germline assignment: CDR1 SGHRS and CDR2 YFSETQ.

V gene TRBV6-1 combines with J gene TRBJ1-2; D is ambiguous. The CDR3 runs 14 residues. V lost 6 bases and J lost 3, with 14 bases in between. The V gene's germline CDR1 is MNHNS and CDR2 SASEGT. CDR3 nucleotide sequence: TGTGCCAGCAGACCGACTGATGGTTACTATGGCTACACCTTC. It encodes CASRPTDGYYGYTF.

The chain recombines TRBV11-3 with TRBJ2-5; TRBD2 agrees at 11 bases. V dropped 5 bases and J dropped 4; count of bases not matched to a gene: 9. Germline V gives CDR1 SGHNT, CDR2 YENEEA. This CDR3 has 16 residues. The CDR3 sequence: CASSPKLAGGRETQYF. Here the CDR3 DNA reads TGTGCCAGCAGCCCCAAGCTAGCGGGAGGTAGAGAGACCCAGTACTTC.

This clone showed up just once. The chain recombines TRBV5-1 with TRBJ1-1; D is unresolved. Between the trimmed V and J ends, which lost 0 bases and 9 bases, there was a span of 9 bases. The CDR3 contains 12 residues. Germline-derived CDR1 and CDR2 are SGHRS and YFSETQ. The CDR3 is CASSLGGEKAFF. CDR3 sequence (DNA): TGCGCCAGCAGCTTGGGCGGGGAGAAAGCTTTCTTT. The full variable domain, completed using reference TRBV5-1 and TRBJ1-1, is KAGVTQTPRYLIKTRGQQVTLSCSPISGHRSVSWYQQTPGQGLQFLFEYFSETQRNKGNFPGRFSGRQFSNSRSEMNVSTLELGDSALYLCASSLGGEKAFFGQGTRLTVV.

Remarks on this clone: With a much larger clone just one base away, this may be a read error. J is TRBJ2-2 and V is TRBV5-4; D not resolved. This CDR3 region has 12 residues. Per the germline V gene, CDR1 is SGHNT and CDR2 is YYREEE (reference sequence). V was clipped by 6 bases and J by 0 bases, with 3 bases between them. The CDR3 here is CASTPNTGELFF. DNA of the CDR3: TGTGCCAGCACCCCGAACACCGGGGAGCTGTTTTTT.